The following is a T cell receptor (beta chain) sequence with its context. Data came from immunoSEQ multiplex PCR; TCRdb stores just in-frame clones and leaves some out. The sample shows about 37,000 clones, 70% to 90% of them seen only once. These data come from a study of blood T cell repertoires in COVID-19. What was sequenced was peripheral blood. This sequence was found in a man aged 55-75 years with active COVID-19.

CDR3 residues: CASSGQDRGFNEQFF. For the CDR3, the DNA is TGTGCCAGCAGTGGTCAGGACAGGGGGTTCAATGAGCAGTTCTTC. V is TRBV2 and J is TRBJ2-1; TRBD1 matches 10 bases. The CDR3 sequence is 15 residues long. With 4 bases clipped from V and 6 bases from J, the junction kept 6 bases outside the gene matches. Germline loops: CDR1 SNHLY, CDR2 FYNNEI.